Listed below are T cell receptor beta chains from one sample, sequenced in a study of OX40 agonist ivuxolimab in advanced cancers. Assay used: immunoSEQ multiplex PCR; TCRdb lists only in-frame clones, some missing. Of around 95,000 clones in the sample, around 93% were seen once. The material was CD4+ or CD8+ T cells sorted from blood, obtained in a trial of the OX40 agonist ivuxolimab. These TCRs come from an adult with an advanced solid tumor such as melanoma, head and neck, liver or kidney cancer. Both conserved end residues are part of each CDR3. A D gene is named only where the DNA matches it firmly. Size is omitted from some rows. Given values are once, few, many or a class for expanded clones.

CDR3 protein: CASSLVLAGGTDTQYF; CDR3 DNA: TGCGCCAGCAGCTTGGTACTAGCGGGAGGCACAGATACGCAGTATTTT; J gene: TRBJ2-3; clone size: -; V gene: TRBV5-1; D gene: TRBD2
CDR3 protein: CASSLDRYNEQFF; CDR3 DNA: TGCGCCAGCAGCCTGGACAGATACAATGAGCAGTTCTTC; J gene: TRBJ2-1; clone size: -; V gene: TRBV5-1; D gene: -
CDR3 protein: CASSWLPVASGANVLTF; CDR3 DNA: TGTGCCAGCAGCTGGCTACCTGTGGCTTCTGGGGCCAACGTCCTGACTTTC; J gene: TRBJ2-6; clone size: -; V gene: TRBV7-3; D gene: -
CDR3 protein: CASSPSQGAEAFF; CDR3 DNA: TGTGCCAGCAGCCCCAGTCAGGGGGCTGAAGCTTTCTTT; J gene: TRBJ1-1; clone size: -; V gene: TRBV7-3; D gene: TRBD1
CDR3 protein: CASSRIGGTSASTDTQYF; CDR3 DNA: TGTGCCAGCAGCCGAATCGGCGGGACTTCCGCTAGCACAGATACGCAGTATTTT; J gene: TRBJ2-3; clone size: -; V gene: TRBV9; D gene: -
CDR3 protein: CASSQEGGRDGYTF; CDR3 DNA: TGCGCCAGCAGCCAAGAGGGGGGGCGGGATGGCTACACCTTC; J gene: TRBJ1-2; clone size: once; V gene: TRBV4-3; D gene: -
CDR3 protein: CASSFSLRRARGTGELFF; CDR3 DNA: TGTGCCAGCAGCTTCTCGCTACGGAGGGCGCGGGGCACCGGGGAGCTGTTTTTT; J gene: TRBJ2-2; clone size: -; V gene: TRBV11-3; D gene: -
CDR3 protein: CASSIPGQGATAKNIQYF; CDR3 DNA: TGTGCCAGTAGTATCCCGGGACAGGGAGCGACGGCCAAAAACATTCAGTACTTC; J gene: TRBJ2-4; clone size: -; V gene: TRBV19; D gene: TRBD1
CDR3 protein: CASRRGGAYTEAFF; CDR3 DNA: TGTGCCAGCAGGAGGGGTGGTGCGTACACTGAAGCTTTCTTT; J gene: TRBJ1-1; clone size: -; V gene: TRBV7-2; D gene: -
CDR3 protein: CASSDRSGAYNEQFF; CDR3 DNA: TGTGCCAGCAGTGATAGAAGCGGGGCCTACAATGAGCAGTTCTTC; J gene: TRBJ2-1; clone size: -; V gene: TRBV2; D gene: TRBD2
CDR3 protein: CASSDQGEKLFF; CDR3 DNA: TGTGCCAGCAGTGATCAAGGGGAAAAACTGTTTTTT; J gene: TRBJ1-4; clone size: -; V gene: TRBV11-2; D gene: -
CDR3 protein: CASSPRGSYADTQYF; CDR3 DNA: TGCGCCAGCAGCCCACGAGGGAGTTATGCAGATACGCAGTATTTT; J gene: TRBJ2-3; clone size: -; V gene: TRBV5-1; D gene: -
CDR3 protein: CASRIGTSRTGELFF; CDR3 DNA: TGTGCCAGCAGGATAGGGACTAGCAGGACCGGGGAGCTGTTTTTT; J gene: TRBJ2-2; clone size: -; V gene: TRBV6-6; D gene: TRBD2
CDR3 protein: CAILYEQYF; CDR3 DNA: TGTGCCATTCTCTACGAGCAGTACTTC; J gene: TRBJ2-7; clone size: few; V gene: TRBV19; D gene: -
CDR3 protein: CASSLTNGYEQYF; CDR3 DNA: TGTGCCAGCAGCTTGACCAATGGTTACGAGCAGTACTTC; J gene: TRBJ2-7; clone size: -; V gene: TRBV5-5; D gene: -
CDR3 protein: CASSLRKGKGATEAFF; CDR3 DNA: TGTGCCAGCAGTCTACGGAAGGGGAAGGGGGCCACTGAAGCTTTCTTT; J gene: TRBJ1-1; clone size: -; V gene: TRBV28; D gene: TRBD1
CDR3 protein: CASSKGTGLYGYTF; CDR3 DNA: TGTGCCAGTAGTAAGGGGACAGGGCTCTATGGCTACACCTTC; J gene: TRBJ1-2; clone size: few; V gene: TRBV19; D gene: TRBD1
CDR3 protein: CASSQGTRAAGGVYTQYF; CDR3 DNA: TGTGCCAGCAGCCAAGGGACACGGGCGGCCGGAGGTGTATATACGCAGTATTTT; J gene: TRBJ2-3; clone size: -; V gene: TRBV4-2; D gene: -
CDR3 protein: CASRATIAGATGELFF; CDR3 DNA: TGTGCCAGCAGAGCAACCATAGCGGGAGCCACCGGGGAGCTGTTTTTT; J gene: TRBJ2-2; clone size: -; V gene: TRBV2; D gene: TRBD2
CDR3 protein: CASSLGHQIHGYTF; CDR3 DNA: TGTGCCAGCAGTTTAGGACACCAAATTCATGGCTACACCTTC; J gene: TRBJ1-2; clone size: -; V gene: TRBV28; D gene: -
CDR3 protein: CASSPNGQGNYGYTF; CDR3 DNA: TGTGCCAGCAGCCCGAATGGACAGGGCAACTATGGCTACACCTTC; J gene: TRBJ1-2; clone size: -; V gene: TRBV4-2; D gene: TRBD1
CDR3 protein: CASSSTGTGGPVYGYTF; CDR3 DNA: TGTGCCAGCAGTTCCACCGGGACAGGGGGCCCCGTCTATGGCTACACCTTC; J gene: TRBJ1-2; clone size: -; V gene: TRBV28; D gene: TRBD1
CDR3 protein: CASSLERGIAGEAEQYF; CDR3 DNA: TGTGCCAGCAGCTTGGAACGGGGAATAGCGGGAGAGGCCGAGCAGTACTTC; J gene: TRBJ2-7; clone size: -; V gene: TRBV5-5; D gene: TRBD2
CDR3 protein: CASSLGQGNEKLFF; CDR3 DNA: TGTGCCAGCAGTCTGGGACAGGGTAATGAAAAACTGTTTTTT; J gene: TRBJ1-4; clone size: -; V gene: TRBV6-5; D gene: TRBD1
CDR3 protein: CASSLSLNEKLFF; CDR3 DNA: TGTGCCAGCAGTTTATCGTTAAATGAAAAACTGTTTTTT; J gene: TRBJ1-4; clone size: -; V gene: TRBV6-5; D gene: -
CDR3 protein: CASSQFVYNEQFF; CDR3 DNA: TGTGCCAGCAGCCAATTTGTCTACAATGAGCAGTTCTTC; J gene: TRBJ2-1; clone size: -; V gene: TRBV28; D gene: -
CDR3 protein: CSVVLADTYEQYF; CDR3 DNA: TGCAGCGTTGTTCTGGCAGATACCTACGAGCAGTACTTC; J gene: TRBJ2-7; clone size: -; V gene: TRBV29-1; D gene: -
CDR3 protein: CASSSPRELSTDTQYF; CDR3 DNA: TGTGCCAGCAGTTCTCCGCGGGAGCTCTCCACAGATACGCAGTATTTT; J gene: TRBJ2-3; clone size: -; V gene: TRBV2; D gene: TRBD2
CDR3 protein: CASSLSSPSIYEQYF; CDR3 DNA: TGTGCCAGCAGTTTATCCTCCCCTAGTATCTACGAGCAGTACTTC; J gene: TRBJ2-7; clone size: -; V gene: TRBV27; D gene: -
CDR3 protein: CASSPEGPSYEQYF; CDR3 DNA: TGCGCCAGCAGCCCCGAGGGGCCCTCCTACGAGCAGTACTTC; J gene: TRBJ2-7; clone size: -; V gene: TRBV5-1; D gene: -
CDR3 protein: CASSPTREGLSSGYTF; CDR3 DNA: TGTGCCAGTAGCCCCACCAGAGAGGGCTTAAGCTCTGGCTACACCTTC; J gene: TRBJ1-2; clone size: -; V gene: TRBV19; D gene: -
CDR3 protein: CASSPIVSGREYF; CDR3 DNA: TGTGCCAGCAGTCCCATCGTTAGCGGGCGGGAGTACTTC; J gene: TRBJ2-5; clone size: -; V gene: TRBV6-1; D gene: TRBD2
CDR3 protein: CASSQEIGARRATNEKLFF; CDR3 DNA: TGCGCCAGCAGCCAAGAGATTGGGGCGAGGAGGGCAACTAATGAAAAACTGTTTTTT; J gene: TRBJ1-4; clone size: -; V gene: TRBV4-3; D gene: -
CDR3 protein: CASSPILAGGGPTDTQYF; CDR3 DNA: TGTGCCAGCAGCCCCATTTTGGCGGGGGGCGGACCTACAGATACGCAGTATTTT; J gene: TRBJ2-3; clone size: -; V gene: TRBV5-4; D gene: TRBD2
CDR3 protein: CASSRQAGVAGELFF; CDR3 DNA: TGCGCCAGCAGCCGTCAAGCGGGAGTGGCGGGGGAGCTGTTTTTT; J gene: TRBJ2-2; clone size: -; V gene: TRBV4-3; D gene: TRBD2
CDR3 protein: CASSQGGGGYEQYF; CDR3 DNA: TGTGCCAGCAGCCAGGGAGGCGGAGGCTACGAGCAGTACTTC; J gene: TRBJ2-7; clone size: -; V gene: TRBV7-9; D gene: -
CDR3 protein: CASSLKTVSYEQYF; CDR3 DNA: TGTGCCAGCAGCTTAAAGACGGTCTCCTACGAGCAGTACTTC; J gene: TRBJ2-7; clone size: once; V gene: TRBV7-2; D gene: -
CDR3 protein: CASSPPRSYEQYF; CDR3 DNA: TGTGCCAGTAGTCCTCCCCGCTCCTACGAGCAGTACTTC; J gene: TRBJ2-7; clone size: -; V gene: TRBV19; D gene: -
CDR3 protein: CASSDPRGPHEQYF; CDR3 DNA: TGTGCCAGCAGTGATCCCAGGGGGCCCCACGAGCAGTACTTC; J gene: TRBJ2-7; clone size: -; V gene: TRBV2; D gene: TRBD1
CDR3 protein: CASSVGSGYTEAFF; CDR3 DNA: TGTGCCAGCAGCGTAGGATCAGGGTACACTGAAGCTTTCTTT; J gene: TRBJ1-1; clone size: -; V gene: TRBV11-2; D gene: -
CDR3 protein: CASSLPGTGLGQSNGYGYTF; CDR3 DNA: TGCGCCAGCAGCCTACCCGGTACTGGGCTAGGACAAAGTAACGGATATGGCTACACCTTC; J gene: TRBJ1-2; clone size: -; V gene: TRBV5-1; D gene: -
CDR3 protein: CASSLQSNTEAFF; CDR3 DNA: TGTGCCAGCAGCCTCCAGTCGAACACTGAAGCTTTCTTT; J gene: TRBJ1-1; clone size: -; V gene: TRBV7-2; D gene: -
CDR3 protein: CASSLSGTGIF; CDR3 DNA: TGTGCCAGCAGCTTGTCCGGGACAGGGATCTTC; J gene: TRBJ1-2; clone size: -; V gene: TRBV5-6; D gene: TRBD1
CDR3 protein: CASSPATPPYTF; CDR3 DNA: TGTGCCAGCAGCCCAGCCACACCACCCTACACCTTC; J gene: TRBJ1-2; clone size: -; V gene: TRBV2; D gene: -
CDR3 protein: CASSSEGVGGREQYF; CDR3 DNA: TGTGCCAGCAGCTCTGAAGGAGTGGGAGGCAGGGAGCAGTACTTC; J gene: TRBJ2-7; clone size: -; V gene: TRBV7-2; D gene: -
CDR3 protein: CASSFSGNTEAFF; CDR3 DNA: TGTGCCAGCAGCTTTAGTGGTAACACTGAAGCTTTCTTT; J gene: TRBJ1-1; clone size: few; V gene: TRBV7-9; D gene: -
CDR3 protein: CASSLESPIYNEQFF; CDR3 DNA: TGTGCCAGCAGCTTGGAGTCCCCTATATACAATGAGCAGTTCTTC; J gene: TRBJ2-1; clone size: -; V gene: TRBV5-6; D gene: -
CDR3 protein: CASSFLEGAYSNQPQHF; CDR3 DNA: TGTGCCAGCAGCTTTTTAGAGGGGGCGTATAGCAATCAGCCCCAGCATTTT; J gene: TRBJ1-5; clone size: -; V gene: TRBV5-8; D gene: TRBD1
CDR3 protein: CSAQDRQSYEQYF; CDR3 DNA: TGCAGCGCCCAGGACAGGCAATCCTACGAGCAGTACTTC; J gene: TRBJ2-7; clone size: -; V gene: TRBV29-1; D gene: TRBD1
CDR3 protein: CASSFYASGRVENIQYF; CDR3 DNA: TGTGCCAGCAGCTTCTATGCTAGCGGGAGGGTGGAAAACATTCAGTACTTC; J gene: TRBJ2-4; clone size: -; V gene: TRBV7-2; D gene: TRBD2
CDR3 protein: CASSMGGYSNQPQHF; CDR3 DNA: TGTGCCAGTAGTATGGGTGGATATAGCAATCAGCCCCAGCATTTT; J gene: TRBJ1-5; clone size: -; V gene: TRBV19; D gene: -
CDR3 protein: CASSFTSRQGQGAFF; CDR3 DNA: TGTGCCAGCAGTTTTACCTCAAGACAGGGCCAAGGGGCTTTCTTT; J gene: TRBJ1-1; clone size: -; V gene: TRBV28; D gene: TRBD1
CDR3 protein: CASSLFSAGGGDTQYF; CDR3 DNA: TGTGCCAGCAGTTTATTCTCCGCGGGAGGCGGAGATACGCAGTATTTT; J gene: TRBJ2-3; clone size: -; V gene: TRBV27; D gene: TRBD2
CDR3 protein: CASSKDRGSRGYTF; CDR3 DNA: TGCGCCAGCAGCAAGGACAGGGGGTCGCGGGGCTACACCTTC; J gene: TRBJ1-2; clone size: -; V gene: TRBV5-1; D gene: TRBD1
CDR3 protein: CASSRFSSGSPYEQYF; CDR3 DNA: TGTGCCAGCAGTCGTTTTAGCAGTGGGTCCCCCTACGAGCAGTACTTC; J gene: TRBJ2-7; clone size: -; V gene: TRBV7-8; D gene: -